These 17 T cell receptor beta chains were all obtained from the same sample, sequenced in a study of response to subunit inactivated influenza vaccine. One entry per CDR3 protein, called by TCRdb with MiXCR from the RT-PCR reads. The repertoire holds about 570,000 distinct CDR3 sequences, with 12% as singletons. Sequenced here: PBMCs from blood, sampled on the day of vaccination. Receptor source: a man in his fifties or sixties who received an inactivated influenza vaccine.

This clonotype was found many times. The chain employs TRBV12-3 or TRBV12-4 and TRBJ2-1; 11 bases match TRBD2. This CDR3 region has 18 residues. V trimming: 3 bases; J trimming: 0 bases; junction bases outside the gene matches: 7. The CDR3 sequence is CASSFSGTSGASYNEQFF. Written as DNA, the CDR3 is TGTGCCAGCAGTTTTTCCGGGACTAGCGGAGCCTCCTACAATGAGCAGTTCTTC.

The chain joins TRBV29-1 to TRBJ1-1; D remains ambiguous. The CDR3 has 11 residues. Deletions cut 5 bases from V and 4 bases from J, with 8 bases between. The germline gives CDR1 SQVTM, CDR2 ANQGSEA. The CDR3 DNA reads TGCAGCGTTTTTGGGCTCACTGAAGCTTTCTTT. Its translation: CSVFGLTEAFF.

This clonotype was seen more than once but under ten times. The V and J genes are TRBV6-5 and TRBJ1-6; TRBD1 matches 7 bases. The CDR3 consists of 16 residues. Germline V gives CDR1 MNHEY, CDR2 SVGAGI. V lost 0 bases, J lost 7 bases, and 6 bases stayed unmatched. The CDR3: CASSYSAGTANSPLHF. CDR3 nucleotide sequence: TGTGCCAGCAGTTACTCAGCCGGGACAGCAAATTCACCCCTCCACTTT.

In this sample, this clonotype turned up a few times. The CDR3 protein is CASSHGGLLGTGELFF. The DNA of the CDR3 is TGTGCCAGCAGCCACGGGGGCTTGCTTGGGACCGGGGAGCTGTTTTTT. This chain links TRBV9 with TRBJ2-2; the D call may be TRBD1 or TRBD2 (6 bases each). The ends were cut back, 4 bases at V and 5 bases at J, with 18 bases in the middle. Germline V CDR1 and CDR2: SGDLS, YYNGEE. The CDR3 loop spans 16 amino acids.

This clonotype was seen repeatedly, ten times or more. The rearrangement joins TRBV19 to TRBJ1-5; D possibly corresponds to TRBD1 (6 bases). The germline V and J ends were trimmed by 5 bases and 5 bases, with 22 bases remaining between them. In germline, CDR1 is LNHDA, CDR2 SQIVND (reference sequence). The CDR3 has 17 residues. Here the CDR3 reads CASSFRSYGTKYQPQHF. CDR3 coding DNA: TGTGCCAGTAGTTTCAGAAGTTACGGGACAAAATATCAGCCCCAGCATTTT. The full variable domain, completed using reference TRBV19 and TRBJ1-5, is DGGITQSPKYLFRKEGQNVTLSCEQNLNHDAMYWYRQDPGQGLRLIYYSQIVNDFQKGDIAEGYSVSREKKESFPLTVTSAQKNPTAFYLCASSFRSYGTKYQPQHFGDGTRLSIL.

This chain uses TRBV7-2 with TRBJ2-6, with 7 bases identical to TRBD2. V shed 2 bases and J 0 bases; nucleotides not matched to a gene: 4. The CDR3 has 17 residues. CDR1 is SGHTA and CDR2 is FQGNSA in the germline V gene. As DNA, the CDR3 is TGTGCCAGCAGCTTATTCACTAGCGCCTCTGGGGCCAACGTCCTGACTTTC. It yields the protein CASSLFTSASGANVLTF.

The chain is built from TRBV12-3 or TRBV12-4 and TRBJ1-1; D remains ambiguous. Deletions cut 7 bases from V and 1 base from J, with 10 bases between. CDR3 length: 13 amino acids. CDR3 DNA sequence: TGTGCCAGCACCTTTGGGAAGAACACTGAAGCTTTCTTT. Encoded protein: CASTFGKNTEAFF.

This chain joins TRBV12-3 or TRBV12-4 and TRBJ2-1; TRBD2 matches at 10 bases. The V and J ends lost 5 bases and 9 bases, in that order; junction bases with no gene match: 4. The CDR3 is made up of 13 amino acids. The CDR3 here is CASSSGGAFEQFF. The CDR3 DNA is TGTGCCAGCAGTAGCGGGGGGGCCTTTGAGCAGTTCTTC.

The V call is TRBV11-2, the J call TRBJ2-1; no clear D. Trimming took off 3 bases at V and 6 bases at J, with 9 bases between the two ends. Germline CDR1 reads SGHAT; CDR2 reads FQNNGV. The CDR3 extends over 13 amino acids. The CDR3 sequence: CASSLVAVNEQFF. DNA for the CDR3: TGTGCCAGCAGCTTGGTGGCGGTCAATGAGCAGTTCTTC.

In this sample, this clonotype turned up many times. The chain recombines TRBV7-9 with TRBJ1-4; 10 nucleotides align to TRBD1. The V and J ends lost 3 bases and 8 bases, in that order; junction bases with no gene match: 6. Germline assignment: CDR1 SEHNR and CDR2 FQNEAQ (reference sequence). This CDR3 has 15 residues. CDR3 amino acids: CASSLPGQGSEKLFF. In DNA, the CDR3 is TGTGCCAGCAGCTTGCCGGGACAGGGGAGCGAAAAACTGTTTTTT.

This clonotype has at least ten counts. CDR3 loop: CASPGEGRGLNTEAFF. CDR3 DNA sequence: TGTGCCAGCCCGGGCGAAGGGAGGGGTTTGAACACTGAAGCTTTCTTT. This chain joins TRBV7-9 and TRBJ1-1, with D tentatively TRBD1 (5 bases). CDR1 is SEHNR and CDR2 is FQNEAQ in the germline V gene (reference sequence). The CDR3 consists of 16 residues. V lost 8 bases to trimming and J lost 0 bases, with 19 bases between them.

This clonotype was counted between two and nine times. This chain uses TRBV29-1 with TRBJ1-1, with D tentatively TRBD1 (5 bases). The CDR3 is 12 residues long. Germline lookup yields CDR1 SQVTM and CDR2 ANQGSEA. Deletions cut 2 bases from V and 6 bases from J, with 10 bases between. The CDR3 loop is CSVETQGAEAFF. The CDR3 bases are TGCAGCGTTGAAACGCAGGGCGCTGAAGCTTTCTTT.

The chain is built from TRBV3-1 and TRBJ1-5; no clear D. The V and J ends lost 1 base and 5 bases respectively, with 6 bases between them. This CDR3 is built from 13 residues. The germline V gene encodes CDR1 LGHDT and CDR2 YNNKEL (reference sequence). The CDR3, as DNA: TGTGCCAGCAGCCAAGCAAGGGATCAGCCCCAGCATTTT. It is translated as CASSQARDQPQHF.

This clonotype was recorded many times. The junction departs from germline at one end; a sequencing error may be responsible. The chain has TRBV20-1 and TRBJ2-7; 14 bases fit TRBD2. CDR3 length: 14 residues. The germline V gene has CDR1 DFQATT and CDR2 SNEGSKA (reference sequence). The CDR3 protein is CSARGTSGSSEQYF. CDR3 sequence (DNA): TGCAGTGCGAGAGGGACTAGCGGGAGTTCCGAGCAGTACTTC.

This clonotype was counted between two and nine times. The V call is TRBV28, the J call TRBJ2-7, with unresolved D. This CDR3 contains 14 residues. Germline loops: CDR1 MDHEN, CDR2 SYDVKM. Trimming removed 2 bases from V and 6 bases from J, with 14 bases in between. DNA of the CDR3: TGTGCCAGCAGTTTAATCTTAGCCTCCGGCGAGCAGTACTTC. This sequence encodes CASSLILASGEQYF.

This clonotype was observed a few times. V gene TRBV7-8 combines with J gene TRBJ1-2; TRBD1 matches 8 bases. Germline V gives CDR1 SGHVS, CDR2 FQNEAQ. This CDR3 is 15 amino acids long. V shed 2 bases and J 6 bases; nucleotides not matched to a gene: 8. Here the CDR3 reads CASSLSPGQGHGYTF. CDR3 bases: TGTGCCAGCAGCTTATCGCCCGGACAGGGCCATGGCTACACCTTC.

This clonotype has just a few counts. The chain joins TRBV10-3 to TRBJ2-2; D is undetermined. In germline, CDR1 is ENHRY, CDR2 SYGVKD. Deletions cut 10 bases from V and 7 bases from J, with 25 bases between. CDR3 size: 16 residues. In nucleotides, the CDR3 is TGTGCCACGCGACTCCAAGGGAAGCCCCCCGGCGGGGAGCTGTTTTTT. Protein: CATRLQGKPPGGELFF.